The sequence of this T cell receptor beta chain was determined in a study of OX40 agonist ivuxolimab in advanced cancers. Produced via immunoSEQ multiplex PCR; TCRdb's table is partial and in-frame only. The repertoire holds tens of thousands of clones, with about 93% as singletons. The material was CD4+ or CD8+ T cells sorted from blood, obtained in a trial of the OX40 agonist ivuxolimab. The TCR was taken from an adult with an advanced solid tumor such as melanoma, head and neck, liver or kidney cancer.

The CDR3 reads CSVERQNTGELFF. The CDR3 region has the DNA TGCAGCGTTGAAAGACAGAACACCGGGGAGCTGTTTTTT. The V gene is TRBV29-1, the J gene TRBJ2-2; D uncertain. This CDR3 spans 13 amino acids. CDR1 is SQVTM and CDR2 is ANQGSEA in the germline V gene. V lost 2 bases to trimming and J lost 1 base, with 5 bases between them.